The 29 T cell receptor beta chains given below trace back to one sample, sequenced in a study of graft-versus-host responses after intestinal transplantation (dated by TCRdb to the early 2020s). Receptor amplification or capture employed the immunoSEQ multiplex PCR assay. In its TCRdb copy, this immuneACCESS table keeps in-frame sequences only and misses some clones. Where compared with another copy, unresolved V genes explain less than half of these, and the others have no known cause. The sample table holds over 40,000 clones, of which over 80% were seen once. Less than 6% of the sample is in the top ten clones. The sample consisted of PBMCs, taken around 790 days after a first intestinal transplant, on the day of a second. The receptor set was obtained from a human patient who received an intestinal transplant, so some T cells may come from the graft donor.

CDR3 residues: CASSLPGQALNTEAFF. CDR3 nucleotides: TGTGCCAGCAGCTTGCCGGGGCAGGCCCTGAACACTGAAGCTTTCTTT. This chain links TRBV5-6 with TRBJ1-1; weak D call: TRBD1 (5 bases). V was trimmed by 1 base and J by 0 bases, leaving 13 bases between them. Germline CDR1 is SGHDT and CDR2 is YYEEEE. The CDR3 length is 16 residues.

Regarding this clone: It is likely a read error, because the conserved phenylalanine at the end of the CDR3 is missing. V and J are TRBV28 and TRBJ2-7, with 8 bases lining up with TRBD1. With V trimmed by 7 bases and J by 0 bases, 5 bases remained unmatched. The length of the CDR3 is 14 residues. Germline CDR1 is MDHEN and CDR2 is SYDVKM. CDR3 in DNA: TGTGCCAGCAACTGGGACAGGAGCTCCTACGAGCAGTACCTC. Encoded protein: CASNWDRSSYEQYL.

This clone is a singleton in its sample. This sequence joins TRBV18 and TRBJ1-1; D uncertain. Germline V gene data show CDR1 as KGHSH and CDR2 as LQKENI. This CDR3 has 12 amino acids. V shed 2 bases and J shed 2 bases, with 3 bases lying between them. The CDR3 DNA reads as TGTGCCAGCTCACCAATCAACACTGAAGCTTTCTTT. As protein: CASSPINTEAFF. Full variable domain (missing parts from reference TRBV18 and TRBJ1-1): NAGVMQNPRHLVRRRGQEARLRCSPMKGHSHVYWYRQLPEEGLKFMVYLQKENIIDESGMPKERFSAEFPKEGPSILRIQQVVRGDSAAYFCASSPINTEAFFGQGTRLTVV.

The chain uses TRBV11-2 and TRBJ2-1, with 10 bases lining up with TRBD1. J was trimmed by 7 bases and V by 0 bases; bases with no gene match: 9. The germline CDR1 and CDR2 sequences are SGHAT and FQNNGV. CDR3 length: 17 amino acids. The CDR3 bases are TGTGCCAGCAGCTTAGAGATGTATGGACAGGGGGATAATGAGCAGTTCTTC. It codes for CASSLEMYGQGDNEQFF.

As for this clone: This sample also contains other DNA sequences that code for the same CDR3. This rearrangement joins TRBV9 to TRBJ1-2, with TRBD1 matching over 8 bases. This CDR3 comprises 12 residues. V was clipped by 7 bases and J by 7 bases; unmatched bases: 6. Germline CDR1 SGDLS, CDR2 YYNGEE. The CDR3, as DNA: TGTGCCAGCGGAACAGGGGGAGGTGGCTACACCTTC. Translated: CASGTGGGGYTF.

The sample holds one count of this clone. The chain links TRBV6-5 to TRBJ2-7; TRBD2 is a possible D gene (6 bases). Germline CDR1 and CDR2: MNHEY and SVGAGI. The CDR3 is made up of 13 amino acids. V lost 8 bases and J lost 6, with 17 bases in between. CDR3 nucleotide sequence: TGTGCCAGCGGGGACTTCCTCCTCGGCGAGCAGTACTTC. Translated, it gives CASGDFLLGEQYF.

This chain connects TRBV10-1 to TRBJ2-1; perhaps D is TRBD1 or TRBD2 (5 bases each). This CDR3 contains 14 residues. The V gene lost 3 bases and the J gene lost 5 bases, with 11 bases spanning the gap. Germline lookup yields CDR1 WNHNN and CDR2 SYGVQD (reference sequence). This CDR3 is CASSDRGVHNEQFF. The CDR3 region has the DNA TGCGCCAGCAGTGACCGAGGGGTTCACAATGAGCAGTTCTTC.

The chain is built from TRBV29-1 and TRBJ2-3; unclear D gene. Trimming removed 0 bases from V and 4 bases from J, with 17 bases in between. Germline CDR1 is SQVTM and CDR2 is ANQGSEA. The CDR3 extends over 16 amino acids. This CDR3 reads CSVEDSFDLEPDTQYF. The CDR3 DNA reads as TGCAGCGTTGAAGATTCCTTCGACCTCGAACCAGATACGCAGTATTTT.

This chain uses TRBV7-8 with TRBJ2-1; possible D gene TRBD2, 5 bases. Trimming stripped 11 bases from V and 0 bases from J, with 14 bases between. The CDR3 length is 14 residues. The V gene's germline CDR1 is SGHVS and CDR2 FQNEAQ. This CDR3 reads CALGKDSSYNEQFF. CDR3 DNA: TGTGCCCTAGGGAAGGACTCCTCCTACAATGAGCAGTTCTTC.

The chain combines TRBV20-1 with TRBJ2-1; D is uncertain. The germline V gene has CDR1 DFQATT and CDR2 SNEGSKA (reference sequence). The length of the CDR3 is 10 residues. The CDR3 DNA reads TGCAGGGCCGTGTCATCCGAGCAGTTCTTC. It encodes CRAVSSEQFF.

This clone was observed a handful of times. The V call is TRBV29-1, the J call TRBJ1-2, with D maybe TRBD1 (6 bases). CDR3 length: 14 amino acids. Per the germline V gene, CDR1 is SQVTM and CDR2 is ANQGSEA. The germline V and J ends were trimmed by 4 bases and 5 bases, with 17 bases remaining between them. This CDR3 reads CSVAIGGATYGYTF. The DNA for the CDR3 is TGCAGCGTTGCAATAGGGGGAGCAACTTATGGCTACACCTTC.

As DNA, the CDR3 is TGTGCCTGGAGTGTACGCGTACAATACAATGAGCAGTTCTTC. Amino acids: CAWSVRVQYNEQFF. The V and J genes are TRBV30 and TRBJ2-1; no firm D call. Per germline, CDR1 GTSNPN and CDR2 SVGIG (reference sequence). CDR3 size: 14 residues. Trimming cost V 0 bases and J 4 bases, with 10 bases left between them.

The rearrangement uses TRBV29-1 and TRBJ2-1; perhaps D is TRBD1 or TRBD2 (6 bases each). The V gene's germline CDR1 is SQVTM and CDR2 ANQGSEA. This CDR3 contains 12 residues. The V end was cut by 4 bases, the J end by 7 bases, with 11 bases between. The CDR3 DNA reads TGCAGCGTTGGGAGGGGGGCAAATGAGCAGTTCTTC. This sequence encodes CSVGRGANEQFF.

This rearrangement joins TRBV5-1 to TRBJ2-4; 7 bases map to TRBD1. CDR3 length: 15 residues. V lost 5 bases, J lost 0 bases, and 5 bases stayed unmatched. In germline, CDR1 is SGHRS, CDR2 YFSETQ. The CDR3 DNA sequence: TGCGCCAGCAGTCCGACAGGGATAGCCAAAAACATTCAGTACTTC. Translated: CASSPTGIAKNIQYF.

The chain employs TRBV28 and TRBJ1-2; 8 bases are shared with TRBD1. The length of the CDR3 is 15 residues. The trim removed 7 bases at V and 5 bases at J, leaving 12 bases unmatched. Germline CDR1 is MDHEN and CDR2 is SYDVKM. CDR3 protein: CASTTAGTGLYGYTF. The CDR3 bases are TGTGCCAGCACCACGGCCGGGACAGGACTTTATGGCTACACCTTC.

The chain carries TRBV4-2 and TRBJ2-7; 9 bases align to TRBD2. Germline CDR1 and CDR2: LGHNA and YNFKEQ. This CDR3 region has 16 residues. V shed 4 bases, J shed 2 bases, and the junction held 9 bases outside the gene matches. In nucleotides, the CDR3 is TGTGCCAGCAGCCCCCATAGCGGGAGCGATACCTACGAGCAGTACTTC. Its protein product is CASSPHSGSDTYEQYF.

The chain is built from TRBV7-2 and TRBJ2-7; no definite D call. V was cut by 1 base and J by 6 bases, with 13 bases left in between. Germline CDR1 is SGHTA and CDR2 is FQGNSA. CDR3 size: 14 residues. The CDR3 is CASSLGVNVGEQYF. Written as DNA, the CDR3 is TGTGCCAGCAGCTTAGGGGTTAACGTTGGCGAGCAGTACTTC.

The V gene is TRBV23-1, the J gene TRBJ1-2, with D possibly TRBD1 on 5 matching bases. TRBV23-1 is filed as an ORF, its function uncertain. This CDR3 contains 16 residues. The V gene lost 4 bases and the J gene lost 0 bases, with 15 bases spanning the gap. In DNA, the CDR3 is TGCGCCAGCAGTCCCCGAGCGAGGGGATCTAACTATGGCTACACCTTC. This translates into CASSPRARGSNYGYTF.

The genes are TRBV9 and TRBJ2-7, with 9 bases fitting TRBD1. This CDR3 comprises 15 residues. With V trimmed by 3 bases and J by 1 base, 5 bases remained unmatched. Germline CDR1 reads SGDLS; CDR2 reads YYNGEE. The CDR3: CASSAGTGFSYEQYF. The CDR3 nucleotides read TGTGCCAGCAGCGCCGGGACAGGGTTTTCCTACGAGCAGTACTTC.

The rearrangement uses TRBV6-5 and TRBJ1-1; D is undetermined. V was trimmed by 5 bases and J by 4 bases, leaving 8 bases between them. Germline CDR1 is MNHEY and CDR2 is SVGAGI. The CDR3 is made up of 12 amino acids. Written as DNA, the CDR3 is TGTGCCAGCAGTGGTTTCGGCACTGAAGCTTTCTTT. The encoded protein is CASSGFGTEAFF.

The J gene is TRBJ2-7, the V gene TRBV10-3, with 7 nucleotides matching TRBD2. The ends lost 4 bases at V and 6 bases at J; junction bases unmatched: 6. Germline assignment: CDR1 ENHRY and CDR2 SYGVKD. The CDR3 consists of 13 residues. The CDR3: CAISGTRKPEQYF. DNA for the CDR3: TGTGCCATCAGTGGGACTAGAAAGCCCGAGCAGTACTTC.

The chain couples TRBV28 to TRBJ2-5; unclear D gene. This CDR3 spans 14 amino acids. With 3 bases removed from V and 2 bases from J, the gap between germline ends came to 10 bases. Germline V CDR1 and CDR2: MDHEN, SYDVKM. The CDR3 loop is CASSFPHRQETQYF. The CDR3 DNA reads TGTGCCAGCAGTTTTCCCCACCGACAAGAGACCCAGTACTTC.

V is TRBV30 and J is TRBJ2-7; TRBD2 aligns across 8 bases. Germline CDR1 reads GTSNPN; CDR2 reads SVGIG (reference sequence). The V and J ends lost 3 bases and 5 bases, in that order; junction bases with no gene match: 9. The CDR3 consists of 14 residues. The CDR3 is CAWSRLAQSHEQYF. The DNA for the CDR3 is TGTGCCTGGAGCAGACTAGCGCAATCCCACGAGCAGTACTTC.

The chain combines TRBV10-3 with TRBJ2-1; 7 bases match TRBD2. This CDR3 region has 14 residues. V trimming: 1 base; J trimming: 12 bases; junction bases outside the gene matches: 9. Germline CDR1 is ENHRY and CDR2 is SYGVKD. For the CDR3, the DNA is TGTGCCATCAGTGAGTTCACTAGCGCACCTTGGCAGTTCTTC. It codes for CAISEFTSAPWQFF.

In nucleotides, the CDR3 is TGTGCCAGCAGCTCCGCCGGGACCTCAGGTGGCTACGAGCAGTACTTC. It codes for CASSSAGTSGGYEQYF. This chain uses TRBV7-8 with TRBJ2-7; D may be TRBD1 or TRBD2 (5 bases each). The CDR3 loop spans 16 amino acids. With 4 bases removed from V and 3 bases from J, the gap between germline ends came to 19 bases. Looked up from germline, CDR1 is SGHVS and CDR2 is FQNEAQ.

The genes are TRBV18 and TRBJ2-7; TRBD1 is a possible D gene (6 bases). V was pared by 0 bases and J by 2 bases, with 11 bases between. The CDR3 has 15 residues. Germline values: CDR1 KGHSH, CDR2 LQKENI. CDR3 region: CASSPPAGATYEQYF. The CDR3, as DNA: TGTGCCAGCTCACCACCGGCAGGGGCCACCTACGAGCAGTACTTC.

CDR3 nucleotide sequence: TGCGCCAGCAGGGCTAGCGGGAGAATATCGGGCTTGAGCACAGATACGCAGTATTTT. Translated: CASRASGRISGLSTDTQYF. The V gene is TRBV4-1, the J gene TRBJ2-3, with 10 bases lining up with TRBD2. With V trimmed by 6 bases and J by 0 bases, 15 bases remained unmatched. Germline V gene data show CDR1 as MGHRA and CDR2 as YSYEKL. CDR3 length equals 19 residues.

This clone was seen once. The chain recombines TRBV5-1 with TRBJ2-3; 7 bases line up with TRBD2. CDR1 SGHRS and CDR2 YFSETQ come from the germline V gene. Trimming removed 4 bases from V and 3 bases from J; junction bases left unmatched: 20. There are 19 residues in the CDR3. The CDR3: CASSVLTSTGAGRTDTQYF. CDR3 in DNA: TGCGCCAGCAGCGTCTTGACTAGTACGGGAGCGGGACGGACAGATACGCAGTATTTT. Full variable domain (remainder filled in from reference TRBV5-1 and TRBJ2-3): KAGVTQTPRYLIKTRGQQVTLSCSPISGHRSVSWYQQTPGQGLQFLFEYFSETQRNKGNFPGRFSGRQFSNSRSEMNVSTLELGDSALYLCASSVLTSTGAGRTDTQYFGPGTRLTVL.

This chain joins TRBV27 and TRBJ2-7; tentative D call: TRBD1 (5 bases). Germline V gene lookup returns CDR1 MNHEY and CDR2 SMNVEV (reference sequence). The CDR3 length is 15 residues. V was cut by 4 bases and J by 4 bases, with 17 bases left in between. The CDR3, as DNA: TGTGCCAGCAGTTCCCGATCAGGGAAGGGATACGAGCAGTACTTC. Encoded protein: CASSSRSGKGYEQYF.